The 10 T cell receptor beta chains listed next were all sequenced from one sample in a study of CD8+ T cells in alopecia areata. Sequencing relied on a cDNA template that was reverse transcribed from extracted RNA. Sequenced by immunoSEQ multiplex PCR; TCRdb stores in-frame clones only, minus some. Of roughly 120,000 clones in the sample, around 56% were seen once. This sample's treatment: oral pan-JAK inhibitor, 5-10 mg twice daily. Sequenced here: CD4+ T cells sorted from blood, sampled at week 4, from a patient treated with tofacitinib. These receptor sequences come from a human donor with alopecia areata.

This clone was observed a handful of times. The gene calls are TRBV18 and TRBJ1-1; D is perhaps TRBD1 (6 bases). CDR1 and CDR2 from the germline V gene are KGHSH and LQKENI. Between the trimmed V and J ends, which lost 6 bases and 5 bases, there was a span of 13 bases. This CDR3 is 13 amino acids long. The CDR3 loop is CASSPLQGTEAFF. The CDR3 DNA follows: TGTGCCAGCTCCCCGCTGCAGGGGACTGAAGCTTTCTTT.

The V call is TRBV7-9, the J call TRBJ2-7; 8 bases match TRBD1. The CDR3 has 16 residues. With V trimmed by 2 bases and J by 4 bases, 10 bases remained unmatched. Germline V lookup: CDR1 SEHNR, CDR2 FQNEAQ (reference sequence). This CDR3 is CASSLLGDRGRYEQYF. DNA for the CDR3: TGTGCCAGCAGCTTATTAGGTGACAGGGGTCGTTACGAGCAGTACTTC. Together with reference TRBV7-9 and TRBJ2-7, the CDR3 gives the full variable domain: DTGVSQNPRHKITKRGQNVTFRCDPISEHNRLYWYRQTLGQGPEFLTYFQNEAQLEKSRLLSDRFSAERPKGSFSTLEIQRTEQGDSAMYLCASSLLGDRGRYEQYFGPGTRLTVT.

The chain carries TRBV29-1 and TRBJ2-3, with TRBD1 matching 10 bases. This CDR3 spans 15 amino acids. Germline trimming cut 7 bases from V and 1 base from J; bases unmatched to any gene: 8. Germline loops: CDR1 SQVTM, CDR2 ANQGSEA. CDR3 loop: CSDRLGTGGTDTQYF. For the CDR3, the DNA is TGCAGCGACCGACTTGGGACAGGGGGCACAGATACGCAGTATTTT.

This chain uses TRBV6-5 with TRBJ1-1, with 9 bases that match TRBD1. After removal of 5 bases from V and 5 bases from J, the junction contained 9 bases not matched to a gene. In germline, CDR1 is MNHEY, CDR2 SVGAGI. The CDR3 is 15 amino acids. CDR3 in amino acids: CASSVEGQGTTEAFF. CDR3 DNA sequence: TGTGCCAGCAGTGTGGAGGGACAGGGAACAACTGAAGCTTTCTTT.

The chain uses TRBV29-1 and TRBJ1-5; TRBD1 is a possible D gene (5 bases). The CDR3 extends over 12 amino acids. The ends were cut back, 4 bases at V and 7 bases at J, with 11 bases in the middle. Looked up from germline, CDR1 is SQVTM and CDR2 is ANQGSEA. This CDR3 reads CSVAGENQPQHF. In nucleotides, the CDR3 is TGCAGCGTTGCGGGGGAAAACCAGCCCCAGCATTTT. Variable domain in full (rest from reference TRBV29-1 and TRBJ1-5): SAVISQKPSRDICQRGTSLTIQCQVDSQVTMMFWYRQQPGQSLTLIATANQGSEATYESGFVIDKFPISRPNLTFSTLTVSNMSPEDSSIYLCSVAGENQPQHFGDGTRLSIL.

The chain has TRBV27 and TRBJ2-7; 11 bases line up with TRBD2. CDR1 and CDR2 (germline): MNHEY, SMNVEV (reference sequence). The length of the CDR3 is 16 residues. V gave up 5 bases and J gave up 5 bases; unmatched junction bases: 11. In DNA, the CDR3 is TGTGCCAGCAGTACCTCCCGGGCTAGCGGGAGGAACGAGCAGTACTTC. Its translation is CASSTSRASGRNEQYF.

The CDR3 loop reads CASSLDLGRNEQYF. CDR3 nucleotide sequence: TGTGCCAGCAGCTTAGACTTAGGAAGAAACGAGCAGTACTTC. The chain employs TRBV7-9 and TRBJ2-7, with D unresolved. V was clipped by 1 base and J by 5 bases, with 12 bases between them. The CDR3 extends over 14 amino acids. Germline V lookup: CDR1 SEHNR, CDR2 FQNEAQ (reference sequence).

In DNA form, the CDR3 reads TGTGCCACCAGCAGAGGCGCCTACGAGCAGTACTTC. Protein sequence: CATSRGAYEQYF. The genes are TRBV15 and TRBJ2-7; the D is unclear. CDR3 length: 12 amino acids. Germline assignment: CDR1 LNHNV and CDR2 YYDKDF (reference sequence). The germline V and J ends were trimmed by 1 base and 2 bases, with 3 bases remaining between them.

This clone was seen only a few times. The chain recombines TRBV29-1 with TRBJ1-2; D is uncertain. Between the trimmed V and J ends, which lost 7 bases and 4 bases, there was a span of 19 bases. This CDR3 has 14 residues. The germline CDR1 and CDR2 sequences are SQVTM and ANQGSEA. The CDR3 spells CSAIRSGRTYGYTF. For the CDR3, the DNA is TGCAGCGCCATCCGAAGTGGACGCACCTATGGCTACACCTTC.

V usage is TRBV30 and J usage is TRBJ2-1; the D call may be TRBD1 or TRBD2 (6 bases each). V was trimmed by 3 bases and J by 6 bases, leaving 18 bases between them. This CDR3 contains 15 residues. Germline-derived CDR1 and CDR2 are GTSNPN and SVGIG (reference sequence). This CDR3 is CAWSIGGMGGNEQFF. The CDR3 coding sequence is TGTGCCTGGAGCATAGGGGGGATGGGTGGCAATGAGCAGTTCTTC.